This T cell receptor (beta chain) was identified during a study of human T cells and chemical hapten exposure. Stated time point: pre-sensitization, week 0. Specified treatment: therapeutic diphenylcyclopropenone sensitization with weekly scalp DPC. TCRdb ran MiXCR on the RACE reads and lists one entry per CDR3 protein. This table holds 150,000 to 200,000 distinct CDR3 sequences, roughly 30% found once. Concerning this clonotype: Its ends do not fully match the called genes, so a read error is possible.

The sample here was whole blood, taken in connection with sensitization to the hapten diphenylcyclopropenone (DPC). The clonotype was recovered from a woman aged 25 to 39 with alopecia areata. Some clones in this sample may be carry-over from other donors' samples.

CDR3 DNA sequence: TGTGTCACCAGCAGAGGGGGGGGGCCGGCATTAAATGAAAAACTGTTTTTT. Translation: CVTSRGGGPALNEKLFF. The V call is TRBV15, the J call TRBJ1-4; D perhaps matches TRBD1 (6 bases). Germline V gene data show CDR1 as LNHNV and CDR2 as YYDKDF (reference sequence). The CDR3 runs 17 residues. The whole variable domain, remainder taken from reference TRBV15 and TRBJ1-4, is DAMVIQNPRYQVTQFGKPVTLSCSQTLNHNVMYWYQQKSSQAPKLLFHYYDKDFNNEADTPDNFQSRRPNTSFCFLDIRSPGLGDTAMYLCVTSRGGGPALNEKLFFGSGTQLSVL.